The next 15 T cell receptor beta chains were all read from a single sample in a study of tissue T cells after allogeneic stem cell transplantation. TCRdb's copy holds only in-frame clones and misses some; the assay was immunoSEQ multiplex PCR. The table lists some 48,000 clones, less than 75% of them singletons. The specimen was sorted cells pooled from one or two spleens. The receptor source for this set is a pool of C57BL/6 mice in good health.

For this clone: The gene names given are mouse names. The CDR3 end is not reached by the read, which stops 1 residue before it; the germline J gene fills it in. The chain has TRBV5 and TRBJ2-5, with 10 bases identical to TRBD2. Germline assignment: CDR1 LGHNA and CDR2 YNLKQL (reference sequence). The CDR3 runs to 14 residues. J was trimmed by 5 bases and V by 5 bases; bases with no gene match: 4. The CDR3 region is CASSSRDWGDTQYF. The part of the CDR3 DNA that was read is TGTGCCAGCAGCTCCCGGGACTGGGGAGACACCCAGTAC.

As to this clone: Each gene name is a mouse one. Sequencing ends 1 residue short of the CDR3 end; the germline J gene provides the rest. The chain couples TRBV29 to TRBJ2-7; D uncertain. Germline CDR1 MSHET, CDR2 SYDVDS. Trimming removed 4 bases at V and 3 bases at J, with 7 bases between. The CDR3 is made up of 12 amino acids. The CDR3 region is CASSWAHYEQYF. The CDR3 DNA, read in part, is TGTGCTAGCAGTTGGGCCCACTATGAACAGTAC.

Comments on this clone: Gene names are the mouse ones. CDR3 DNA, as far as it was read: TGTGCCAGCAGTCCAATACTGGGGGGTATCTATGAACAGTAC. This translates into CASSPILGGIYEQY. The entire CDR3 is CASSPILGGIYEQYF. The gene calls are TRBV15 and TRBJ2-7, with TRBD2 matching 9 bases. The CDR3 extends 1 residue past the end of the read, so its final part is completed from the germline J gene. V shed 5 bases and J 3 bases; nucleotides not matched to a gene: 8. Germline CDR1 reads SGHND; CDR2 reads FRSKSL. This CDR3 has 15 amino acids.

In regard to this clone: The gene symbols are mouse symbols. Read coverage stops 1 residue before the CDR3 terminus; the germline J gene supplies the remainder. This chain connects TRBV3 to TRBJ1-4; D is uncertain. The CDR3 totals 13 residues. CDR1 SNHLY and CDR2 FYNGKV come from the germline V gene (reference sequence). The germline V and J ends were trimmed by 0 bases and 8 bases, with 7 bases remaining between them. The part of the CDR3 DNA that was read is TGTGCCAGCAGCTTAGCGCGGGAAGAAAGATTATTT. Protein product: CASSLAREERLF. The entire CDR3 reads CASSLAREERLFF.

This clone was seen only once. Mouse germline and gene names are used. Read sequence stops 1 residue before the CDR3 end, and the germline J gene provides the missing end. This CDR3 is also generated by other DNA sequences in the sample. The J gene is TRBJ2-3, the V gene TRBV20; D is perhaps TRBD2 (7 bases). CDR1 is GFQATS and CDR2 is STVNSAI in the germline V gene. The CDR3 runs 14 residues. V was shortened by 6 bases and J by 0 bases, with 13 bases between the two germline ends. The CDR3 reads CGARRGASAETLYF. The CDR3 bases that were read are TGTGGTGCCCGACGGGGGGCGAGTGCAGAAACGCTGTAT.

On this clone: The genes and germline here are from mouse. The read halts 1 residue ahead of the CDR3 end, with the missing end drawn from the germline J gene. The same CDR3 can be traced to other DNA sequences in this sample. This chain uses TRBV12-1 with TRBJ2-5; 9 bases align to TRBD2. Germline values: CDR1 SGHSN, CDR2 HYEKVE. V was clipped by 2 bases and J by 0 bases; unmatched bases: 2. The CDR3 sequence is 15 residues long. The CDR3 loop is CASSRLGVNQDTQYF. The covered CDR3 bases are TGTGCCAGCTCTCGACTGGGGGTTAACCAAGACACCCAGTAC.

Turning to this clone: The gene symbols are mouse symbols. The read is 1 residue too short to cover the CDR3 end, so that end is filled in from the germline J gene. This chain links TRBV13-2 with TRBJ2-3, with D maybe TRBD1 (6 bases). CDR3 length: 15 residues. V gave up 2 bases and J gave up 3 bases, with 13 bases separating them. Looked up from germline, CDR1 is NNHNN and CDR2 is SYGAGS (reference sequence). CDR3 loop: CASGEAGRGAETLYF. The DNA read from the CDR3 is TGTGCCAGCGGTGAGGCGGGCAGGGGAGCAGAAACGCTGTAT.

In regard to this clone: The genes and germline here are from mouse. The CDR3 end falls 1 residue outside the read, so it is completed with the germline J gene. The J gene is TRBJ2-4, the V gene TRBV13-2; D may correspond to TRBD1 or TRBD2 (5 bases each). Trimming cost V 0 bases and J 4 bases, with 9 bases left between them. The germline V gene encodes CDR1 NNHNN and CDR2 SYGAGS (reference sequence). The CDR3 has 14 residues. This CDR3 is CASGDARGKNTLYF. CDR3 bases read: TGTGCCAGCGGTGATGCCCGGGGGAAAAACACCTTGTAC.

Of note for this clone: Mouse names are used for the genes. Read sequence stops 1 residue before the CDR3 end, and the germline J gene provides the missing end. The rearrangement uses TRBV26 and TRBJ2-2; 10 bases are a match to TRBD2. The CDR3 loop spans 15 amino acids. Germline CDR1 KGHPV, CDR2 FQNQEV (reference sequence). J gave up 3 bases and V 4 bases, and 2 bases lay outside the gene matches. CDR3 DNA, as far as it was read: TGTGCCAGCAGTCACTGGGGGGGTGACACCGGGCAGCTCTAC. It codes for CASSHWGGDTGQLY. The CDR3 in its entirety is CASSHWGGDTGQLYF.

Concerning this clone itself: Gene names refer to mouse genes. The read falls 1 residue short of the CDR3 end, and the missing part is taken from the germline J gene. The chain links TRBV1 to TRBJ2-4, with TRBD2 matching over 7 bases. With 3 bases clipped from V and 2 bases from J, the junction kept 2 bases outside the gene matches. Germline-derived CDR1 and CDR2 are NSQYPW and LRSPGD (reference sequence). The CDR3 is made up of 14 amino acids. The CDR3 protein is CTCSAWGNQNTLYF. The covered CDR3 bases are TGCACCTGCAGTGCCTGGGGGAATCAAAACACCTTGTAC.

This clone has only one observation. Mouse names are used for the genes. The read gets to within 1 residue of the CDR3 end, and the germline J gene fills in the rest. V gene TRBV31 combines with J gene TRBJ2-2, with 9 bases lining up with TRBD2. Germline V CDR1 and CDR2: GKSSPN, SITVG. Trimming took 3 bases from V and 1 from J; bases not matched to a gene: 6. The CDR3 length is 16 residues. Partial CDR3 DNA: TGTGCCTGGAGCCCCGGGACTGGGCTAAACACCGGGCAGCTCTAC. Protein: CAWSPGTGLNTGQLY. The whole CDR3 is CAWSPGTGLNTGQLYF.

As to this clone: Here the gene names and germline are mouse. The CDR3 goes on 1 residue after the read ends, and that part is filled in from the germline J gene. Distinct nucleotide sequences in the sample also encode this CDR3. This chain connects TRBV19 to TRBJ2-5; D remains unclear. The V gene's germline CDR1 is FNHDT and CDR2 SITEND (reference sequence). V was shortened by 5 bases and J by 0 bases, with 10 bases between the two germline ends. There are 14 residues in the CDR3. CDR3 sequence: CASSREINQDTQYF. Partial CDR3 DNA: TGTGCCAGCAGCAGAGAGATTAACCAAGACACCCAGTAC.

Points on this clone: Gene names follow the mouse nomenclature. The read is 1 residue too short to cover the CDR3 end, so that end is filled in from the germline J gene. The chain uses TRBV3 and TRBJ1-1; D possibly corresponds to TRBD1 (6 bases). The V end lost 1 base, the J end lost 1 base, and 7 bases lay between the germline ends. The CDR3 extends over 14 amino acids. Germline CDR1 SNHLY, CDR2 FYNGKV (reference sequence). The sequenced CDR3 bases are TGTGCCAGCAGCTTAGTGGGACAAAACACAGAAGTCTTC. It is translated as CASSLVGQNTEVF. The whole CDR3 reads CASSLVGQNTEVFF.

Of note for this clone: The gene names given are mouse names. Read coverage stops 1 residue before the CDR3 terminus; the germline J gene supplies the remainder. This chain connects TRBV2 to TRBJ2-2; 10 nucleotides line up with TRBD2. The CDR3 contains 16 residues. After removal of 0 bases from V and 3 bases from J, the junction contained 1 base not matched to a gene. Germline assignment: CDR1 LGHNA and CDR2 YSYQKL. The CDR3 is CASSQDWGGDTGQLYF. The sequenced CDR3 bases are TGTGCCAGCAGCCAAGACTGGGGGGGCGACACCGGGCAGCTCTAC.

This clone was seen once. Gene names and germline refer to mouse. The read finishes 1 residue shy of the CDR3 end, and the germline J gene is used to complete it. The V gene is TRBV2, the J gene TRBJ1-1, with a tentative D call TRBD1 (6 bases). Trimming stripped 2 bases from V and 0 bases from J, with 10 bases between. The CDR3 is 15 amino acids. From germline, CDR1 is LGHNA and CDR2 YSYQKL. The chain's CDR3 is CASSQPGHSNTEVFF. Incomplete CDR3 DNA: TGTGCCAGCAGCCAACCGGGACACTCAAACACAGAAGTCTTC.